This T cell receptor beta chain was recorded in a study of beta chain features in type 1 diabetes. This clone was counted only a few times. The same CDR3 arises from other DNA sequences in this sample as well. Based on CD45RO/CCR7/CD25/CD127/CD95/CD27, CD4+ regulatory, stem cell-like memory, naive and central memory cells were sorted. Purities in excess of 95% were seen in all sorted populations. The CDR3 consists of 13 residues. Germline values: CDR1 GTSNPN, CDR2 SVGIG (reference sequence). V was cut by 0 bases and J by 1 base, with 6 bases left in between. The study reverse transcribed the entire isolated RNA, so it sequenced expressed TCRB transcripts. Sequencing was performed with immunoSEQ multiplex PCR; in TCRdb, only in-frame clones are kept and a portion is missing. The sample shows roughly 500,000 clones, around 30% of them seen only once.

The origin of this receptor is a man younger than 35 in good health. This chain connects TRBV30 to TRBJ1-1; tentatively, D is TRBD1 (5 bases). The sample consisted of naive CD4+ T cells from blood. The CDR3: CAWSVGANTEAFF. The CDR3 nucleotides are TGTGCCTGGAGTGTTGGGGCGAACACTGAAGCTTTCTTT.